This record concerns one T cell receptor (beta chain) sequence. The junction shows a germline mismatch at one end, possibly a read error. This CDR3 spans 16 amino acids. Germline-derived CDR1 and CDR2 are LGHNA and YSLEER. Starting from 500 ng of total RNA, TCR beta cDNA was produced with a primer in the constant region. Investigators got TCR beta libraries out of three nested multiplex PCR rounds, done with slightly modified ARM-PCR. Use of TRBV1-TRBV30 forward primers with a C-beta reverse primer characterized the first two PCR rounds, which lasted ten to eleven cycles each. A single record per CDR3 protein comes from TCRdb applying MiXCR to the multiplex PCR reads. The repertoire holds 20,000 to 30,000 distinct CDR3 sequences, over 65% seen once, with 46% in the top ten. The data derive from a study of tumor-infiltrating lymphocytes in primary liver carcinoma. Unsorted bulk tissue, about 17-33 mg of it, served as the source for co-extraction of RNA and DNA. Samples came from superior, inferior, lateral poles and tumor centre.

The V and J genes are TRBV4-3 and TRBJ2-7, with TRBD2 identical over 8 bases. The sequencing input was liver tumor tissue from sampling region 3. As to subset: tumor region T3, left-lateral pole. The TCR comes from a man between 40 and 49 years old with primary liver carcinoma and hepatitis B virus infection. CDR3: CASSPELAVASYDQYF. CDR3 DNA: TGCGCCAGCAGCCCGGAACTAGCGGTCGCATCGTACGATCAGTATTTC.